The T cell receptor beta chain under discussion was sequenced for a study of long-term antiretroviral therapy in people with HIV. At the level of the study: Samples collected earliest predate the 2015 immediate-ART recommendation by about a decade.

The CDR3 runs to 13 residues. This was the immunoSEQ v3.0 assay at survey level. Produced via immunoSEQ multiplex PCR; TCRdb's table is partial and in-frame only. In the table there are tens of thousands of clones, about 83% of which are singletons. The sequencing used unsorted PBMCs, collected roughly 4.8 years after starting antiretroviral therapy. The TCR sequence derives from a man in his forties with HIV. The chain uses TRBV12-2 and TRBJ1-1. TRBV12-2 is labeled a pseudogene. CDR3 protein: CASRLAENTEAFF. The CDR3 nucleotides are TGTGCAAGTCGCTTAGCAGAGAACACTGAAGCTTTCTTT.